The source of this TCR beta chain is a study of shared clonotypes between healthy human individuals (dated by TCRdb to the early 2020s). Background for the entire study: Two women and a few men aged 18 to 49 years were included in the cohort. To estimate repertoire size and how much clonotype sharing occurs between individuals, the study deeply sequenced the blood TCR repertoires of five healthy adults. Leukapheresis yielded between about 0.85 and 9 billion PBMCs per donor. To increase sequencing depth and limit assay-specific biases, TCR repertoire library preparation and sequencing were carried out by different laboratories using diverse techniques. For each donor, CD4 naive and CD4 memory were each run on three plates, CD8 naive on two plates, and CD8 memory on one plate. What the study reported, not specific to this receptor: Based on pairwise subsampling, the degree of clonotype sharing among donors was expected to be affected by sequencing depth. Sharing across a few donors was observed for approximately 4.6% of naive CD4, about 4% of naive CD8, about 2.3% of memory CD4, and around 0.4% of memory CD8 clonotypes. Clonotypes shared by all four sorted-subset donors showed higher generation probabilities than non-shared clonotypes. Naive subsets generally had larger estimated clonotype richness than memory subsets. Because the study included only a small number of donors, the genetic and exposure-history diversity represented was limited. Sampling was restricted to blood, and TCR repertoires in tissues likely differ from the TCR repertoires found in blood. Incomplete sequencing was indicated by rarefaction of sorted-subset datasets, despite the large sequencing depth.

Healthy HIV-negative adults with no recently reported acute infections or vaccinations were included as donors. All donors were Caucasian adults living in Nashville, Tennessee, USA. CD4+ T cells were enriched by magnetic negative selection; naive cells were then positively selected on CD45RA, and the negative fraction formed the memory subset. After blood collection by leukapheresis, PBMCs were isolated using Ficoll-Histopaque density gradient centrifugation and then cryopreserved in the vapor phase of liquid nitrogen. Purity and quantity of every magnetically sorted T cell population were checked by analytical flow cytometry. Genomic DNA was isolated from every sorted fraction and measured by UV absorbance on a Nanodrop 2000c. For this clone: The clone's antigen remains unknown. Per-base qualities were not stored, and no clone one base away is much larger.

CDR1 and CDR2 (GTSNPN, SVGIG) derive from the germline V gene (reference sequence). V is shortened by 2 bases, J by 1 base, and the region joining them spans 14 bases. The CDR3 holds 15 amino acids from the cysteine to the phenylalanine. Only the CDR3 portion is preserved as DNA: 45 bases, with reading frame beginning at the first base. Using the deep immunoSEQ assay, multiplex PCR amplified TCR CDR3 regions from genomic DNA. Extracted genomic DNA from each cell subset was spread evenly across all wells of several immunoSEQ 96-well plates, with each plate serving as a replicate. Each replicate PCR for sorted subsets received around 200 ng genomic DNA, equal to 30,000 or so T cell genomes. The purified libraries were quantified using a Qubit 3.0 fluorometer, sized with a Bioanalyzer 2100, and then quantified again using the KAPA Library Quantification kit. A separate single-read 150-cycle Illumina NextSeq 550 flow cell was used to sequence each immunoSEQ 96-well plate. The original pipeline was this. Because the immunoSEQ output included only junctional sequences and no quality scores, the filtering could not be the same as the filtering used for full-length reads. Sequences were annotated with PyIR, a Python wrapper for IgBLAST v1.9, and V/J genes and CDR3 were assigned using IMGT germline references. Reads with weak V/J assignments (E-value above 1e-6), missing CDR3, stop codons, out-of-frame junctions, or ambiguous translated residues were removed. V3J clonotypes were defined as sequences sharing an identical inferred V gene, J gene, and CDR3 amino acid sequence. Percentage overlap between repertoires was computed as shared unique clonotypes divided by the size of the smaller repertoire. Richness of each repertoire was evaluated using RTK rarefaction, the Chao1 estimator, and Recon v2.1 estimates of unobserved clonotypes. Generation probabilities were computed with OLGA for all TCRbeta clonotypes obtained by the gDNA method from a handful of donors. This is the immuneACCESS table as TCRdb keeps it, with only in-frame sequences that have V and J called. A part of the clones is gone; compared with another copy, unresolved V genes explain less than half, and the rest is unexplained. V and J calls plus clone size are reproduced from that table; the DNA served to infer D and trimming. This sample has about 1 million clones in its table, and more than 65% of those were observed once. The ten largest clones add up to around 1.4% of the sample.

This TCR came from a man younger than 35 in good health. Recombination connected TRBV30 to TRBJ1-1; perhaps TRBD1 is the D gene, with 5 bases matching. Sequences were obtained from memory CD4+ T cells sorted from blood. The cell subset or site label of this sample denotes: CD45RA-negative fraction. The CDR3 is CAWSPSGTGNTEAFF. The sequenced DNA: TGTGCCTGGAGTCCCTCTGGGACGGGGAACACTGAAGCTTTCTTT.